The clone carrying this TCR beta chain was counted between two and nine times. A library of TCRbeta sequences, prepared with unique molecular identifiers, was generated. TCRdb independently ran MiXCR on the PCR reads; one entry per CDR3 protein. The sample has 200,000 to 250,000 distinct CDR3 sequences; 8.5% to 10% are singletons. This CDR3 contains 15 residues. Germline CDR1 is MNHEY and CDR2 is SMNVEV (reference sequence). The trim removed 4 bases at V and 6 bases at J, leaving 12 bases unmatched. The data derive from a study of T-cell reconstitution after alpha-beta-depleted transplantation in children.

The J gene is TRBJ2-7, the V gene TRBV27; 7 nucleotides match TRBD2. The material was PBMCs from the stem cell graft donor, obtained from the stem cell graft. This TCR was recovered from a human donor who donated a stem cell graft to a child with acute lymphoblastic leukemia. CDR3 nucleotides: TGTGCCAGCAGTTCCTGGACGGGAGGCCTCCTCGAGCAGTACTTC. It translates to CASSSWTGGLLEQYF.